A single sample is the source of the 25 T cell receptor beta chains below, sequenced in a study of blood T cell repertoires in COVID-19. The assay was immunoSEQ multiplex PCR, and TCRdb's table has in-frame clones only and misses some. The sample lists roughly 300,000 clones, about 87% occurring once. What was sequenced was peripheral blood. These receptor sequences come from a woman in her fifties or sixties who had recovered from COVID-19.

This chain uses TRBV11-3 with TRBJ2-1, with 10 bases that match TRBD2. The germline V gene encodes CDR1 SGHNT and CDR2 YENEEA. With 5 bases clipped from V and 5 bases from J, the junction kept 6 bases outside the gene matches. The CDR3 contains 15 residues. DNA for the CDR3: TGTGCCAGCAGCCTAAGTAGCGGGGGGAACAATGAGCAGTTCTTC. Protein product: CASSLSSGGNNEQFF.

The chain combines TRBV28 with TRBJ2-3; 10 bases are shared with TRBD2. CDR3 length: 14 amino acids. The germline gives CDR1 MDHEN, CDR2 SYDVKM. The J segment lost 5 bases and the V segment lost 5 bases, leaving 4 bases of the junction unmatched. Written as DNA, the CDR3 is TGTGCCAGCAGTCTTCTAGCGGGAGAAGATACGCAGTATTTT. The encoded protein is CASSLLAGEDTQYF.

This clone was detected only once. CDR3 DNA sequence: TGTGCCAGCAGCGTATTTCCGGGGAATCTTAACTCCTACAATGAGCAGTTCTTC. Translating it yields CASSVFPGNLNSYNEQFF. V is TRBV9 and J is TRBJ2-1, with D tentatively TRBD2 (5 bases). Germline assignment: CDR1 SGDLS and CDR2 YYNGEE. The V and J ends lost 1 base and 0 bases respectively, with 17 bases between them. The CDR3 runs 18 residues.

J is TRBJ1-5 and V is TRBV10-2; no clear D gene. Germline loops: CDR1 WSHSY, CDR2 SAAADI. The germline V and J ends were trimmed by 8 bases and 5 bases, with 19 bases remaining between them. The CDR3 is made up of 15 amino acids. CDR3: CASAVGRDVDQPQHF. Here the CDR3 DNA reads TGCGCCAGCGCAGTGGGCAGAGATGTGGATCAGCCCCAGCATTTT.

The genes are TRBV4-3 and TRBJ2-3; weak D call: TRBD2 (6 bases). V was clipped by 5 bases and J by 7 bases, with 13 bases between them. This CDR3 comprises 13 residues. From germline, CDR1 is LGHNA and CDR2 YSLEER. CDR3 DNA: TGCGCCAGCAGCGGAGGGTCCGGGTATACGCAGTATTTT. Translated: CASSGGSGYTQYF.

V gene TRBV18 combines with J gene TRBJ1-3, with TRBD1 matching over 7 bases. Germline CDR1 reads KGHSH; CDR2 reads LQKENI. After removal of 6 bases from V and 4 bases from J, the junction contained 18 bases not matched to a gene. There are 18 residues in the CDR3. In DNA, the CDR3 is TGTGCCAGCTCGTCAATCACCGGGACAGAGAAGAAAGGAAACACCATATATTTT. Translation gives CASSSITGTEKKGNTIYF.

The rearrangement joins TRBV5-4 to TRBJ2-2; 11 bases match TRBD2. V was pared by 0 bases and J by 6 bases, with 7 bases of the junction left unmatched. The CDR3 has 17 residues. The germline V gene encodes CDR1 SGHNT and CDR2 YYREEE (reference sequence). CDR3 in DNA: TGTGCCAGCAGCTTGGCCGGGACTAGCGGCCCCCCCGGGGAGCTGTTTTTT. Protein: CASSLAGTSGPPGELFF.

This chain connects TRBV7-9 to TRBJ2-7, with 9 bases matching TRBD1. Unmatched junction bases numbered 8, after V lost 5 bases and J lost 6 bases. This CDR3 contains 14 residues. Germline CDR1 SEHNR, CDR2 FQNEAQ (reference sequence). The CDR3 DNA sequence: TGTGCCAGCAGCCCGTGGACAGGGGACGGCGAGCAGTACTTC. Its protein is CASSPWTGDGEQYF.

The genes are TRBV9 and TRBJ2-1; 12 bases match TRBD2. Trimming cost V 0 bases and J 10 bases; bases outside gene matches: 8. The CDR3 is 16 amino acids. Looked up from germline, CDR1 is SGDLS and CDR2 is YYNGEE. The CDR3 here is CASSVASSGGAGEQFF. In nucleotides, the CDR3 is TGTGCCAGCAGCGTAGCTTCTAGCGGGGGGGCTGGAGAGCAGTTCTTC. Variable domain in full (rest from reference TRBV9 and TRBJ2-1): DSGVTQTPKHLITATGQRVTLRCSPRSGDLSVYWYQQSLDQGLQFLIQYYNGEERAKGNILERFSAQQFPDLHSELNLSSLELGDSALYFCASSVASSGGAGEQFFGPGTRLTVL.

The J gene is TRBJ1-2, the V gene TRBV27, with D tentatively TRBD1 (5 bases). Between the trimmed V and J ends, which lost 4 bases and 4 bases, there was a span of 16 bases. CDR1 is MNHEY, CDR2 SMNVEV, per germline (reference sequence). The CDR3 is 15 amino acids. DNA of the CDR3: TGTGCCAGCAGTTCCCCCCTGGGGGGAATCTATGGCTACACCTTC. Its translation: CASSSPLGGIYGYTF.

This clone was found a few times. This rearrangement joins TRBV7-2 to TRBJ1-2; 7 nucleotides line up with TRBD1. The V segment lost 5 bases and the J segment 0 bases; nucleotides outside the gene matches: 9. CDR3 length equals 16 residues. In germline, CDR1 is SGHTA, CDR2 FQGNSA. The CDR3 coding sequence is TGTGCCAGCAGCCCGAAGGGACAGCAGTCTAACTATGGCTACACCTTC. It is translated as CASSPKGQQSNYGYTF.

This rearrangement joins TRBV7-2 to TRBJ2-7; 10 positions match TRBD1. Germline loops: CDR1 SGHTA, CDR2 FQGNSA. The CDR3 extends over 17 amino acids. V was pared by 5 bases and J by 3 bases, with 13 bases of the junction left unmatched. Written as DNA, the CDR3 is TGTGCCAGCAGCAAACAATCCCCGGGACAGGGGTTCTACGAGCAGTACTTC. This codes for CASSKQSPGQGFYEQYF.

This clone appeared a single time. The CDR3 coding sequence is TGCAGCGTGGAGGGACTAGCGGTCGGGGAGCAGTACTTC. Its translation is CSVEGLAVGEQYF. The V and J genes are TRBV29-1 and TRBJ2-7; 11 nucleotides align to TRBD2. V trimming: 6 bases; J trimming: 7 bases; junction bases outside the gene matches: 8. This CDR3 region has 13 residues. Looked up from germline, CDR1 is SQVTM and CDR2 is ANQGSEA.

The chain links TRBV2 to TRBJ1-5, with D possibly TRBD1 on 5 matching bases. The CDR3 length is 12 residues. Trimming removed 3 bases from V and 9 bases from J, with 9 bases in between. The germline V gene has CDR1 SNHLY and CDR2 FYNNEI. The CDR3 loop is CASSDRGGPQHF. As DNA, the CDR3 is TGTGCCAGCAGTGATCGGGGGGGGCCCCAGCATTTT. The complete variable domain, with remaining parts taken from reference TRBV2 and TRBJ1-5, reads EPEVTQTPSHQVTQMGQEVILRCVPISNHLYFYWYRQILGQKVEFLVSFYNNEISEKSEIFDDQFSVERPDGSNFTLKIRSTKLEDSAMYFCASSDRGGPQHFGDGTRLSIL.

The gene calls are TRBV7-8 and TRBJ2-5; D is ambiguous. V gave up 0 bases and J gave up 2 bases, with 10 bases separating them. This CDR3 has 15 amino acids. CDR1 and CDR2 from the germline V gene are SGHVS and FQNEAQ. The CDR3 reads CASSLATALQETQYF. CDR3 in DNA: TGTGCCAGCAGCTTAGCCACAGCTCTACAAGAGACCCAGTACTTC.

The table lists this clone with a few counts. V gene TRBV15 combines with J gene TRBJ1-1; TRBD1 is a possible D gene (5 bases). The V end was cut by 0 bases, the J end by 3 bases, with 8 bases between. Germline CDR1 is LNHNV and CDR2 is YYDKDF (reference sequence). This CDR3 comprises 14 residues. The CDR3 protein is CATSRDRADTEAFF. The CDR3 DNA sequence: TGTGCCACCAGCAGAGACAGGGCGGACACTGAAGCTTTCTTT.

This chain joins TRBV9 and TRBJ2-1; D not certain. Per the germline V gene, CDR1 is SGDLS and CDR2 is YYNGEE. The CDR3 extends over 13 amino acids. Deletions cut 1 base from V and 5 bases from J, with 7 bases between. The CDR3 DNA sequence: TGTGCCAGCAGCGTATACCAGGACAATGAGCAGTTCTTC. This sequence encodes CASSVYQDNEQFF.

This chain joins TRBV7-2 and TRBJ2-5, with TRBD1 matching 7 bases. V lost 5 bases to trimming and J lost 4 bases; unmatched junction nucleotides: 7. CDR1 and CDR2 from the germline V gene are SGHTA and FQGNSA. The CDR3 runs to 14 residues. CDR3 nucleotides: TGTGCCAGCAGCCCCGACAGGGTCCGAGAGACCCAGTACTTC. Translation gives CASSPDRVRETQYF.

This clone turned up a few times. The chain carries TRBV3-1 (or the pseudogene TRBV3-2) and TRBJ2-5; a weak D match, TRBD2 (5 bases). CDR1 and CDR2 (germline): LGHDT, YNNKEL (reference sequence). Deletions cut 2 bases from V and 0 bases from J, with 10 bases between. The CDR3 has 15 residues. The CDR3 reads CASSQLTGYQETQYF. CDR3 bases: TGTGCCAGCAGCCAACTCACGGGGTACCAAGAGACCCAGTACTTC.

The chain links TRBV5-5 to TRBJ2-5; 11 bases match TRBD2. After removal of 4 bases from V and 5 bases from J, the junction contained 16 bases not matched to a gene. This CDR3 is 18 amino acids long. Per the germline V gene, CDR1 is SGHKS and CDR2 is YYEKEE (reference sequence). The CDR3 DNA reads as TGTGCCAGCAGCCTGAGAATTGGAACTAGCGGGAGACGGGAGACCCAGTACTTC. Its protein product is CASSLRIGTSGRRETQYF.

The rearrangement joins TRBV12-5 to TRBJ2-5; 8 bases align to TRBD2. CDR3 length equals 17 residues. The trim removed 2 bases at V and 3 bases at J, leaving 11 bases unmatched. The germline CDR1 and CDR2 sequences are LGHNT and FRNRAP. As DNA, the CDR3 is TGTGCTAGTGGTTTGTTCTCAGCGGGGGAAATGAAAGAGACCCAGTACTTC. Translating gives CASGLFSAGEMKETQYF. Together with reference TRBV12-5 and TRBJ2-5, the CDR3 gives the full variable domain: DARVTQTPRHKVTEMGQEVTMRCQPILGHNTVFWYRQTMMQGLELLAYFRNRAPLDDSGMPKDRFSAEMPDATLATLKIQPSEPRDSAVYFCASGLFSAGEMKETQYFGPGTRLLVL.

The V and J genes are TRBV28 and TRBJ2-4; unclear D gene. V lost 5 bases and J lost 7, with 15 bases in between. The CDR3 length is 14 residues. Germline V lookup: CDR1 MDHEN, CDR2 SYDVKM. CDR3 nucleotides: TGTGCCAGCAGTAATGCCGCCCGGTGGAACATTCAGTACTTC. Translated, it gives CASSNAARWNIQYF.

The chain employs TRBV27 and TRBJ2-7; D remains unclear. V was cut by 4 bases and J by 4 bases, with 20 bases left in between. The CDR3 has 16 amino acids. The germline V gene encodes CDR1 MNHEY and CDR2 SMNVEV (reference sequence). The CDR3 loop reads CASSSFIGRSHYEQYF. CDR3 in DNA: TGTGCCAGCAGTTCTTTTATTGGTCGGAGCCATTACGAGCAGTACTTC.

The chain couples TRBV19 to TRBJ2-7, with 14 bases lining up with TRBD2. The V segment lost 4 bases and the J segment 4 bases; nucleotides outside the gene matches: 0. The germline V gene encodes CDR1 LNHDA and CDR2 SQIVND (reference sequence). There are 14 residues in the CDR3. The DNA of the CDR3 is TGTGCCAGTAGTAGGACTAGCGGGAGGTACGAGCAGTACTTC. This sequence encodes CASSRTSGRYEQYF.

The chain uses TRBV10-3 and TRBJ1-1, with 7 positions matching TRBD1. This CDR3 is 14 amino acids long. V gave up 7 bases and J gave up 1 base; unmatched junction bases: 6. Germline V lookup: CDR1 ENHRY, CDR2 SYGVKD. The CDR3 DNA sequence: TGTGCCATCAACCCGGGACAGTCGAACACTGAAGCTTTCTTT. Translated, it gives CAINPGQSNTEAFF.